This T cell receptor beta chain is drawn from a study of cytotoxic CD8 clonotypes in ibrutinib-treated CLL. On this clone: What it binds is unknown.

Libraries were prepared by immunoSEQ multiplex PCR; TCRdb keeps only in-frame clonotypes and omits some of them. The sample carries approximately 80,000 clones, about 86% recorded once. Study-level findings and limits: Clonality went higher at ibrutinib response and then dropped back toward baseline at progression. There were few public clonotypes, and on treatment they contracted or stayed stable.

The germline V gene encodes CDR1 SGHRS and CDR2 YFSETQ. The CDR3 extends over 14 amino acids. Trimming removed 5 bases at V and 4 bases at J, with 16 bases between. The chain carries TRBV5-1 and TRBJ2-7; D tentatively fits TRBD1 or TRBD2 (5 bases each). This sequence originates from a human donor with chronic lymphocytic leukemia. The starting material was PBMCs, obtained before ibrutinib treatment. DNA for the CDR3: TGCGCCAGCAGTCAATTAGGGACCAGATACGAGCAGTACTTC. This codes for CASSQLGTRYEQYF.